A selection of T cell receptor beta chains follows, all from one sample in a study of type 1 and type 2 diabetes patients. TCRdb called the multiplex PCR reads again in MiXCR, with one record for every CDR3 protein. The data contain 270,000 or so distinct CDR3 sequences, approximately 50% of them singletons. The sample taken for sequencing was peripheral blood mononuclear cells (PBMCs). These TCRs come from a man between 18 and 29 years old with type 2 diabetes. Both conserved end residues are part of each CDR3. D genes are given only for firm matches. Size values are once, few and many counts, or a class for expanded clones, and some rows have none.

D gene	V gene	clone size	J gene	CDR3 protein	CDR3 DNA
.	TRBV19	many	TRBJ1-1	CASSIAVHLNTEAFF	TGTGCCAGTAGTATAGCGGTACATCTGAACACTGAAGCTTTCTTT
.	TRBV30	few	TRBJ2-1	CAWSVRYNEQFF	TGTGCCTGGAGTGTACGTTACAATGAGCAGTTCTTC
.	TRBV7-2	.	TRBJ1-2	CASSSWDGPNYGYTF	TGTGCCAGCAGCTCTTGGGACGGACCGAACTATGGCTACACCTTC
.	TRBV2	few	TRBJ2-7	CASSADLAEQYF	TGTGCCAGCAGTGCTGACCTTGCCGAGCAGTACTTC
TRBD1	TRBV28	few	TRBJ1-4	CASGRTGQRNEKLFF	TGTGCCAGCGGAAGAACGGGACAGAGAAATGAAAAACTGTTTTTT
TRBD2	TRBV7-2	.	TRBJ2-1	CASSGRLAGGDRKEQFF	TGTGCCAGCAGCGGAAGACTAGCGGGAGGGGACCGAAAGGAGCAGTTCTTC
.	TRBV2	.	TRBJ2-7	CASSVRHGAYEQYF	TGTGCCAGCAGTGTACGTCACGGGGCCTACGAGCAGTACTTC
.	TRBV9	.	TRBJ1-1	CASSGGRDPEAFF	TGTGCCAGCAGCGGGGGACGCGACCCTGAAGCTTTCTTT
TRBD1	TRBV6-6	few	TRBJ1-1	CASSYDAGGTEAFF	TGTGCCAGCAGTTACGATGCAGGGGGCACTGAAGCTTTCTTT
TRBD1	TRBV12-3/TRBV12-4	.	TRBJ1-4	CASSRTGYEKLFF	TGTGCCAGCAGTCGGACAGGTTACGAAAAACTGTTTTTT
.	TRBV9	.	TRBJ2-7	CASSVDIGQPYEQYF	TGTGCCAGCAGCGTAGATATCGGACAGCCCTACGAGCAGTACTTC
.	TRBV4-3	.	TRBJ2-1	CASSPGGAVEQFF	TGCGCCAGCAGCCCTGGGGGGGCCGTCGAGCAGTTCTTC
.	TRBV30	.	TRBJ2-5	CASSQMGWGQGETQYF	TGTGCCAGCAGCCAAATGGGGTGGGGGCAAGGAGAGACCCAGTACTTC
.	TRBV27	few	TRBJ2-7	CASSPGTATYEQYF	TGTGCCAGCAGCCCCGGGACGGCTACCTACGAGCAGTACTTC
.	TRBV2	.	TRBJ1-2	CASEYATGTCGYTF	TGTGCCAGCGAATATGCAACCGGGACTTGTGGCTACACCTTC
TRBD1	TRBV10-1	.	TRBJ1-2	CASRPERTGPQLSHYGYTF	TGTGCCAGCAGGCCCGAACGGACAGGGCCACAACTATCTCACTATGGCTACACCTTC
.	TRBV9	.	TRBJ1-5	CASSAGGPNQPQHF	TGTGCCAGCAGCGCGGGGGGGCCTAATCAGCCCCAGCATTTT
.	TRBV7-8	few	TRBJ1-6	CASSLVGSPLHF	TGTGCCAGCAGCTTAGTGGGGTCACCCCTCCACTTT
TRBD2	TRBV5-1	.	TRBJ2-2	CASSLEAPGLADHTGELFF	TGCGCCAGCAGCTTGGAGGCTCCCGGACTAGCGGATCACACCGGGGAGCTGTTTTTT
.	TRBV5-1	.	TRBJ1-2	CASSLGGNFYGYTF	TGTGCCAGCAGCTTGGGGGGCAACTTCTATGGCTACACCTTC
.	TRBV27	.	TRBJ1-1	CASSGFNTEAFF	TGTGCCAGCAGCGGATTTAACACTGAAGCTTTCTTT
.	TRBV7-2	.	TRBJ1-1	CASSLSVPLGSNTEALF	TGTGCCAGCAGCTTAAGTGTACCCCTCGGCTCGAACACTGAAGCTCTCTTT
.	TRBV12-3/TRBV12-4	.	TRBJ1-4	CASSRRAKGEKLFF	TGTGCCAGCAGTCGCAGGGCTAAGGGTGAAAAACTGTTTTTT
TRBD1	TRBV7-6	once	TRBJ1-2	CASSLGGQGADYGYTF	TGTGCCAGCAGCTTAGGCGGACAGGGGGCGGACTATGGCTACACCTTC
TRBD1	TRBV7-9	.	TRBJ2-3	CASKQGTTDTQYF	TGTGCCAGCAAACAGGGGACCACAGATACGCAGTATTTT
.	TRBV20-1	.	TRBJ2-1	CSAYAATSYNEQFF	TGCAGTGCGTACGCCGCGACCTCCTACAATGAGCAGTTCTTC
.	TRBV10-1	.	TRBJ2-7	CASSELSYRNEQYF	TGCGCCAGCAGTGAACTGTCGTATCGGAATGAGCAGTACTTC
.	TRBV2	.	TRBJ1-4	CASSEALGGRINEKLFF	TGTGCCAGCAGTGAGGCGCTTGGGGGGCGCATTAATGAAAAACTGTTTTTT
TRBD1	TRBV20-1	.	TRBJ1-6	CSARATGYYNSPLHF	TGCAGTGCTAGGGCGACAGGGTACTATAATTCACCCCTCCACTTT
TRBD1	TRBV7-8	.	TRBJ1-2	CASSFGQGMGAYGYTF	TGTGCCAGCAGCTTCGGACAGGGGATGGGAGCGTATGGCTACACCTTC
.	TRBV30	.	TRBJ1-1	CAWEGINTEAFF	TGTGCCTGGGAGGGGATTAACACTGAAGCTTTCTTT
.	TRBV20-1	.	TRBJ2-7	CSASSSDEQYF	TGCAGTGCTAGCTCGAGCGATGAGCAGTACTTC
.	TRBV30	.	TRBJ2-2	CAWTTDTNTGELFF	TGTGCCTGGACTACGGACACGAACACCGGGGAGCTGTTTTTT
TRBD2	TRBV20-1	.	TRBJ2-5	CSATTSGSRRETQYF	TGCAGTGCTACGACTAGCGGGAGCAGGAGGGAGACCCAGTACTTC
TRBD2	TRBV2	.	TRBJ2-1	CASSLRRLAGNNEQFF	TGTGCCAGCAGCCTCAGGAGGCTAGCGGGGAACAATGAGCAGTTCTTC
TRBD1	TRBV2	.	TRBJ1-6	CASSPAAGGGSHNSPLHF	TGTGCCAGCAGTCCTGCTGCAGGGGGGGGCTCCCATAATTCACCCCTCCACTTT
.	TRBV5-5	once	TRBJ1-1	CATRRDLNTEAFF	TGTGCCACTCGAAGGGACTTGAACACTGAAGCTTTCTTT
TRBD1	TRBV6-7	.	TRBJ1-2	CASSATDRVGGYTF	TGTGCCAGCAGTGCCACCGACAGGGTAGGAGGCTACACCTTC
TRBD2	TRBV18	.	TRBJ2-7	CATSEGTSGYEQYF	TGTGCCACTTCGGAGGGGACTAGCGGCTACGAGCAGTACTTC
.	TRBV6-5	.	TRBJ2-5	CASSEQEQETQYF	TGTGCCAGCAGTGAACAGGAACAAGAGACCCAGTACTTC
TRBD1	TRBV19	.	TRBJ1-2	CASSVSRGFYGYTF	TGTGCCAGTAGTGTAAGCAGGGGGTTCTATGGCTACACCTTC
.	TRBV6-4	.	TRBJ2-2	CASRGTSAGELFF	TGTGCCAGCAGGGGGACGAGTGCCGGGGAGCTGTTTTTT
.	TRBV7-6	.	TRBJ2-7	CASSIRDGNYEQYF	TGTGCCAGCAGCATCCGGGACGGGAACTACGAGCAGTACTTC
TRBD1	TRBV7-8	few	TRBJ2-3	CASIGPGQGSTDTQYF	TGTGCCAGCATCGGCCCTGGACAGGGCAGCACAGATACGCAGTATTTT
.	TRBV7-6	once	TRBJ2-1	CAGSLYGEQFF	TGTGCCGGCAGCTTATACGGCGAGCAGTTCTTC
.	TRBV19	few	TRBJ2-1	CASSIQGRDEQFF	TGTGCCAGTAGTATTCAGGGCAGGGATGAGCAGTTCTTC
TRBD1	TRBV2	many	TRBJ1-2	CATFKTGALGYTF	TGTGCCACCTTCAAAACAGGGGCGCTTGGCTACACCTTC